These 22 T cell receptor beta chains were sequenced from one sample in a study of CD8+ T cells in alopecia areata. Treatment specified: oral pan-JAK inhibitor, 5-10 mg twice daily. Extraction of RNA preceded its reverse transcription into cDNA, which served as the sequencing template. TCRdb keeps only in-frame clones here, not all; method: immunoSEQ multiplex PCR. Here the sample spans 200,000 to 250,000 clones, under 75% being singletons. Here the sequenced sample was CD4+ T cells sorted from blood, taken at week 4, from a patient treated with tofacitinib. The receptors come from a human donor with alopecia areata.

The rearrangement links TRBV6-5 to TRBJ2-3, with 9 positions matching TRBD2. The germline V gene encodes CDR1 MNHEY and CDR2 SVGAGI. J was trimmed by 4 bases and V by 10 bases; bases with no gene match: 6. The CDR3 extends over 13 amino acids. CDR3 amino acids: CATRGGGADTQYF. The CDR3, as DNA: TGTGCCACCCGCGGGGGGGGAGCAGATACGCAGTATTTT.

This clone has more than one count but fewer than ten. The chain joins TRBV4-3 to TRBJ1-2; 7 nucleotides align to TRBD1. From germline, CDR1 is LGHNA and CDR2 YSLEER. CDR3 length equals 15 residues. J lost 7 bases, V lost 3 bases, and 11 bases had no gene match. This CDR3 is CASSQVDREMRGYTF. DNA for the CDR3: TGCGCCAGCAGCCAGGTCGACAGGGAAATGCGTGGCTACACCTTC.

The gene calls are TRBV5-1 and TRBJ1-2; D gene unclear. V lost 4 bases and J 2 bases, leaving 15 bases between the germline ends. Germline CDR1 is SGHRS and CDR2 is YFSETQ. The CDR3 covers 15 residues. The CDR3 is CASSPVGERNYGYTF. The CDR3 bases are TGCGCCAGCAGCCCAGTCGGGGAACGGAACTATGGCTACACCTTC.

The rearrangement links TRBV7-6 to TRBJ2-7; 11 nucleotides line up with TRBD2. Trimming removed 5 bases from V and 1 base from J; junction bases left unmatched: 7. CDR1 and CDR2 from the germline V gene are SGHVS and FNYEAQ. This CDR3 comprises 16 residues. The CDR3 DNA is TGTGCCAGCAGCCCCGGGACTAGCGGAACGTCCTACGAGCAGTACTTC. Translation gives CASSPGTSGTSYEQYF.

The chain is built from TRBV15 and TRBJ2-7; no firm D call. Deletions cut 5 bases from V and 2 bases from J, with 19 bases between. The CDR3 totals 16 residues. Germline V gene sequence: CDR1 LNHNV, CDR2 YYDKDF (reference sequence). CDR3 nucleotides: TGTGCCACCAGCTCCCGGATTTCAAAGCCCCCCTACGAGCAGTACTTC. This translates into CATSSRISKPPYEQYF.

The genes are TRBV30 and TRBJ1-1; D is unresolved. Trimming pared 0 bases from V and 8 bases from J, leaving 13 bases between. The V gene's germline CDR1 is GTSNPN and CDR2 SVGIG (reference sequence). The CDR3 length is 13 residues. CDR3 in amino acids: CAWSVLISREAFF. Written as DNA, the CDR3 is TGTGCCTGGAGTGTACTGATAAGCAGGGAAGCTTTCTTT.

This chain links TRBV18 with TRBJ2-5; the D gene is possibly TRBD2 (5 bases). V was shortened by 6 bases and J by 5 bases, with 16 bases between the two germline ends. The length of the CDR3 is 14 residues. The germline gives CDR1 KGHSH, CDR2 LQKENI. The DNA for the CDR3 is TGTGCCAGCTCCATAAAGGGCGGGTCGGAGACCCAGTACTTC. Its translation is CASSIKGGSETQYF.

The CDR3 DNA reads as TGTGCCACCAGCCTCTCGGGACAGGGGTTCCACGAGCAGTACTTC. Translated: CATSLSGQGFHEQYF. The chain carries TRBV15 and TRBJ2-7, with 10 bases that match TRBD1. After removal of 5 bases from V and 5 bases from J, the junction contained 9 bases not matched to a gene. Per germline, CDR1 LNHNV and CDR2 YYDKDF (reference sequence). CDR3 length equals 15 residues.

The chain uses TRBV6-5 and TRBJ2-7; the D gene could be TRBD1 or TRBD2 (5 bases each). Trimming removed 6 bases at V and 4 bases at J, with 16 bases between. The CDR3 sequence is 14 residues long. Germline V gene lookup returns CDR1 MNHEY and CDR2 SVGAGI. The CDR3 DNA is TGTGCCAGCAGCCGACAGATTGAGGGTTACGAGCAGTACTTC. Amino acids: CASSRQIEGYEQYF.

Here the CDR3 reads CASSPRDIQSNEKLFF. CDR3 bases: TGTGCCAGCTCTCCCCGGGACATTCAGTCCAATGAAAAACTGTTTTTT. The chain couples TRBV18 to TRBJ1-4, with D tentatively TRBD1 (6 bases). The CDR3 covers 16 residues. Germline loops: CDR1 KGHSH, CDR2 LQKENI. Trimming removed 6 bases at V and 5 bases at J, with 19 bases between.

V usage is TRBV25-1 and J usage is TRBJ2-7; 7 bases map to TRBD1. Germline V gives CDR1 MGHDK, CDR2 SYGVNS. This CDR3 is 16 amino acids long. Germline trimming cut 8 bases from V and 0 bases from J; bases unmatched to any gene: 13. CDR3 DNA sequence: TGTGCCAGCTCGTCCTTCCGGGACAGCCTCTCCTACGAGCAGTACTTC. Translating it yields CASSSFRDSLSYEQYF.

In its sample, this clone was seen a few times. The chain couples TRBV10-3 to TRBJ2-5, with D possibly matching TRBD1 (5 bases). The CDR3 sequence is 13 residues long. Per germline, CDR1 ENHRY and CDR2 SYGVKD. V was shortened by 4 bases and J by 4 bases, with 10 bases between the two germline ends. CDR3 loop: CAISAGRAETQYF. The CDR3 DNA is TGTGCCATCAGTGCAGGCAGGGCAGAGACCCAGTACTTC.

The chain employs TRBV29-1 and TRBJ2-7; TRBD1 is a possible D gene (5 bases). This CDR3 has 13 residues. V shed 6 bases and J shed 3 bases, with 15 bases lying between them. The germline V gene has CDR1 SQVTM and CDR2 ANQGSEA. CDR3 sequence reads: CSVGWGTDYEQYF. Here the CDR3 DNA reads TGCAGCGTCGGTTGGGGCACAGACTACGAGCAGTACTTC.

V gene TRBV12-5 combines with J gene TRBJ1-2, with D perhaps matching TRBD1 (6 bases). The CDR3 loop spans 15 amino acids. Trimming pared 0 bases from V and 6 bases from J, leaving 14 bases between. Germline V CDR1 and CDR2: LGHNT, FRNRAP. The chain's CDR3 is CASGLVPQGSDGYTF. The CDR3, as DNA: TGTGCTAGTGGTTTGGTACCCCAGGGGAGCGATGGCTACACCTTC. The complete variable domain, with remaining parts taken from reference TRBV12-5 and TRBJ1-2, reads DARVTQTPRHKVTEMGQEVTMRCQPILGHNTVFWYRQTMMQGLELLAYFRNRAPLDDSGMPKDRFSAEMPDATLATLKIQPSEPRDSAVYFCASGLVPQGSDGYTFGSGTRLTVV.

There are a few counts of this clone. The chain combines TRBV30 with TRBJ2-3; D is undetermined. Germline assignment: CDR1 GTSNPN and CDR2 SVGIG (reference sequence). Between the trimmed V and J ends, which lost 5 bases and 0 bases, there was a span of 9 bases. CDR3 length: 13 amino acids. CDR3 DNA sequence: TGTGCCTGGGATCGACCCAGCACAGATACGCAGTATTTT. Its translation is CAWDRPSTDTQYF.

This chain connects TRBV2 to TRBJ2-5, with D unclear. The CDR3 has 11 amino acids. The germline V gene encodes CDR1 SNHLY and CDR2 FYNNEI. V was pared by 6 bases and J by 5 bases, with 7 bases between. The CDR3 sequence: CASSTLETQYF. CDR3 nucleotides: TGTGCCAGCAGCACTTTGGAGACCCAGTACTTC.

The CDR3 DNA is TGTGCCAGCAGTGCCACTACAACGAACACTGAAGCTTTCTTT. It is translated as CASSATTTNTEAFF. The chain is built from TRBV2 and TRBJ1-1, with unresolved D. This CDR3 is 14 amino acids long. Germline assignment: CDR1 SNHLY and CDR2 FYNNEI. The V and J ends lost 4 bases and 1 base respectively, with 10 bases between them.

Only one count was recorded for this clone. The chain is built from TRBV30 and TRBJ1-1; D call uncertain. This CDR3 contains 13 residues. From germline, CDR1 is GTSNPN and CDR2 SVGIG (reference sequence). Trimming took off 0 bases at V and 5 bases at J, with 10 bases between the two ends. DNA of the CDR3: TGTGCCTGGAGTGTCAGGTCGGGGACTGAAGCTTTCTTT. The encoded protein is CAWSVRSGTEAFF.

This rearrangement joins TRBV27 to TRBJ2-7; D is possibly TRBD2 (7 bases). Germline-derived CDR1 and CDR2 are MNHEY and SMNVEV (reference sequence). This CDR3 is 14 amino acids long. V dropped 6 bases and J dropped 3 bases, with 15 bases sitting between them. CDR3 bases: TGTGCCAGCAGAATTTCGGGGGGCCTCTACGAGCAGTACTTC. It encodes CASRISGGLYEQYF.

The chain couples TRBV6-1 to TRBJ1-1, with D maybe TRBD1 (6 bases). The CDR3 is made up of 15 amino acids. V was clipped by 4 bases and J by 5 bases, with 17 bases between them. From germline, CDR1 is MNHNS and CDR2 SASEGT. The CDR3 region has the DNA TGTGCCAGCAGTGCAACAGTACAGGGCGGGACTGAAGCTTTCTTT. Translated, it gives CASSATVQGGTEAFF.

This clone was recorded once. This rearrangement joins TRBV6-5 to TRBJ2-1; D ambiguous. This CDR3 is built from 14 residues. Germline assignment: CDR1 MNHEY and CDR2 SVGAGI. V lost 0 bases to trimming and J lost 7 bases, with 10 bases between them. CDR3 bases: TGTGCCAGCAGTTACTCGATTTTACAGAATGAGCAGTTCTTC. Translating gives CASSYSILQNEQFF.

The rearrangement uses TRBV5-6 and TRBJ2-7, with D uncertain. V shed 3 bases and J shed 1 base, with 17 bases lying between them. CDR3 size: 16 residues. Looked up from germline, CDR1 is SGHDT and CDR2 is YYEEEE. The CDR3 protein is CASSSPDLKSSYEQYF. The CDR3, as DNA: TGTGCCAGCAGCTCCCCTGACCTCAAATCTTCCTACGAGCAGTACTTC. Full variable domain (missing parts from reference TRBV5-6 and TRBJ2-7): DAGVTQSPTHLIKTRGQQVTLRCSPKSGHDTVSWYQQALGQGPQFIFQYYEEEERQRGNFPDRFSGHQFPNYSSELNVNALLLGDSALYLCASSSPDLKSSYEQYFGPGTRLTVT.